This TCR beta chain was obtained from a study of blood T cell repertoires in COVID-19. Study in general: The samples span acute and convalescent COVID-19 from the United States, Italy and Spain. Nucleic acid was either cDNA or gDNA, and it came from T cells, B-cell-depleted T cells, or PBMCs.

Authors' data handling: Estimates of nucleated cell counts were drawn from the amplification of reference gene primers. Sequencing used immunoSEQ multiplex PCR; TCRdb keeps in-frame clones, though not all of them. The V and J calls and clone size are taken from that table; D and trimming were inferred from the DNA. The table shows 300,000 or so clones, with about nine tenths occurring only once. Germline CDR1 MGHDK, CDR2 SYGVNS. The J segment lost 5 bases and the V segment lost 3 bases, leaving 11 bases of the junction unmatched. The CDR3 is 18 residues long. This clone was counted a few times. The sequenced material came from peripheral blood. The gene calls are TRBV25-1 and TRBJ2-2; 11 nucleotides agree with TRBD1. The clonotype comes from a woman aged 40-49 years who had recovered from COVID-19. The DNA for the CDR3 is TGTGCCAGCAGTGAGAGACCGGGACAGGGGGTTTTTACCGGGGAGCTGTTTTTT. Protein sequence: CASSERPGQGVFTGELFF.